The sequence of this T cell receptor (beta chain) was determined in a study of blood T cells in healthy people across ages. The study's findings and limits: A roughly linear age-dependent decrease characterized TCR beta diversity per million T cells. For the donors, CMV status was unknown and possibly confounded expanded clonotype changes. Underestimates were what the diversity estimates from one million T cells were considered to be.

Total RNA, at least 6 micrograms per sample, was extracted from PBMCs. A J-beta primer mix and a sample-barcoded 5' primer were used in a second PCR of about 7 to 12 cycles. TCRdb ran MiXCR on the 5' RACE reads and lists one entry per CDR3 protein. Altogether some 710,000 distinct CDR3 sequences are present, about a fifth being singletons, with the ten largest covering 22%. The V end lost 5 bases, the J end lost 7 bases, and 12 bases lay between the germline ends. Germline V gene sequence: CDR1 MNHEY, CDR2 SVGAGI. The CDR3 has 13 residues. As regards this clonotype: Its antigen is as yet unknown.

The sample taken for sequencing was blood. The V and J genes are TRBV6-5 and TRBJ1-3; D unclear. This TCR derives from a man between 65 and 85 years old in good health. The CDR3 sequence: CASSTVGVNTIYF. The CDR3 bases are TGTGCCAGCAGTACGGTTGGGGTCAACACCATATATTTT.